This TCR beta chain stems from a study of blood T cell repertoires in COVID-19. Across the study: Whether acute or convalescent, the COVID-19 samples came from the United States, Italy and Spain.

This clone was observed a single time. Germline CDR1 and CDR2: LGHDT and YNNKEL (reference sequence). The junction had 3 bases not matched to a gene; V was cut back by 0 bases and J by 7 bases. CDR3 length equals 16 residues. While infection was still active, Seattle patients were enrolled and then followed longitudinally. In the source study's methods: Reference gene primer amplification in the assay estimated nucleated cell counts. Sequencing was performed with immunoSEQ multiplex PCR; in TCRdb, only in-frame clones are kept and a portion is missing. V, J and clone size reflect that table, while D and trimming were determined from the DNA. The data hold about 480,000 clones, with around 89% observed a single time.

The receptor was derived from a woman between 50 and 59 years old with COVID-19, enrolled during active disease. The rearrangement uses TRBV3-1 (or the pseudogene TRBV3-2) and TRBJ2-1; 13 bases map to TRBD2. Input material: peripheral blood. Here the CDR3 DNA reads TGTGCCAGCAGCCAAGACCGACTAGCGGGGGGAAATGAGCAGTTCTTC. As protein: CASSQDRLAGGNEQFF.